These T cell receptor beta chains were read from a single sample in a study of cytomegalovirus exposure and HLA in healthy donors. Assay: immunoSEQ multiplex PCR; the TCRdb copy retains only in-frame clones and omits some. The sample holds 150,000 to 170,000 clones, more than 75% seen once. What was sequenced was PBMCs. Receptor source: a man aged 30 to 39 in good health and CMV-seropositive. The CDR3 runs from the conserved cysteine through the conserved F or W. D genes are given only for firm matches. Size is stated for part of the rows, as once, few or many counts, or as a class when the clone is expanded.

J | D | V | size | DNA | CDR3
TRBJ1-5 | TRBD1 | TRBV10-3 | NA | TGTGCCATCAGCGACTGGACAGGGGATCAGCCCCAGCATTTT | CAISDWTGDQPQHF
TRBJ1-1 | NA | TRBV9 | NA | TGTGCCAGCAGCGCCCACTCACAGGAGAACACTGAAGCTTTCTTT | CASSAHSQENTEAFF
TRBJ2-1 | TRBD2 | TRBV30 | NA | TGTGCCTGGAGTGTAATCCTTGCGGGAGCCAAAAGGTATGAGCAGTTCTTC | CAWSVILAGAKRYEQFF
TRBJ2-7 | NA | TRBV7-9 | NA | TGTTCCAGCAGCTTAAGACAGACCTACGAGCAGTACTTC | CSSSLRQTYEQYF
TRBJ1-5 | NA | TRBV6-1 | few | TGTGCCAGCAGTCCGCAGGGGTATGATCAGCCCCAGCATTTT | CASSPQGYDQPQHF
TRBJ1-1 | NA | TRBV18 | NA | TGTGCCAGCTCACCGAGGCGGACCGGGGACACTGAAGCTTTCTTT | CASSPRRTGDTEAFF
TRBJ2-7 | NA | TRBV7-9 | NA | TGTGCCAGCAGCTTCGAATCAGGAAGTTCCTACGAGCAGTACTTC | CASSFESGSSYEQYF
TRBJ2-1 | NA | TRBV2 | NA | TGTGCCAGCAGTTACGGGTACGGTGAGCAGTTCTTC | CASSYGYGEQFF
TRBJ1-1 | NA | TRBV18 | few | TGTGCCAGCTCACCTCGCAGGGAGGGCACTGAAGCTTTCTTT | CASSPRREGTEAFF
TRBJ2-1 | TRBD1 | TRBV5-5 | NA | TGTGCCAGCAGCTTGGGAATGGGGACAGGGAAGTACTACAATGAGCAGTTCTTC | CASSLGMGTGKYYNEQFF
TRBJ1-5 | NA | TRBV2 | NA | TGTGCCAGCAGTGCTCTGACAGCTAATCAGCCCCAGCATTTT | CASSALTANQPQHF
TRBJ1-1 | NA | TRBV27 | once | TGTGCCAGTCGAAATTCCAGACTAGGCCCTGAAGCTTTCTTT | CASRNSRLGPEAFF
TRBJ1-1 | TRBD1 | TRBV7-2 | few | TGTGCCAGCAGCGCCCGACAGGGGGTGAACACTGAAGCTTTCTTT | CASSARQGVNTEAFF